This TCR beta chain was profiled in a study of memory CD4+ T cells and cytomegalovirus serostatus. Study results and limitations: Suggested: most of the CMV-linked TCR signature lies in CD4+ memory cells.

Per the study methods: Out-of-frame sequences were removed, leaving around 2.2 million distinct TCRbeta sequences. Profiling relied on immunoSEQ multiplex PCR, and the TCRdb table lists in-frame clones only, not all of them. V and J calls and clone size follow that table, whereas D and trimming were derived from the DNA. The sample consists of around 99,000 clones, about four fifths of them appearing once. Germline V gene sequence: CDR1 SGHKS, CDR2 YYEKEE (reference sequence). With V trimmed by 2 bases and J by 8 bases, 6 bases remained unmatched. The CDR3 covers 14 residues. As regards this clone: What it recognizes is unknown.

Single viable CD3+CD4+CD8-CD45RO+ cells were sorted as the memory CD4+ T cells. Positive selection with CD4 microbeads enriched total CD4+ T cells. Sequencing input: memory CD4+ T cells from blood. V is TRBV5-5 and J is TRBJ1-4; 7 bases match TRBD1. The clonotype originates from an adult in good health and CMV-seropositive. CDR3 DNA sequence: TGTGCCAGCAGCTTTCGACAGGGAGACGAAAAACTGTTTTTT. Translated, it gives CASSFRQGDEKLFF.